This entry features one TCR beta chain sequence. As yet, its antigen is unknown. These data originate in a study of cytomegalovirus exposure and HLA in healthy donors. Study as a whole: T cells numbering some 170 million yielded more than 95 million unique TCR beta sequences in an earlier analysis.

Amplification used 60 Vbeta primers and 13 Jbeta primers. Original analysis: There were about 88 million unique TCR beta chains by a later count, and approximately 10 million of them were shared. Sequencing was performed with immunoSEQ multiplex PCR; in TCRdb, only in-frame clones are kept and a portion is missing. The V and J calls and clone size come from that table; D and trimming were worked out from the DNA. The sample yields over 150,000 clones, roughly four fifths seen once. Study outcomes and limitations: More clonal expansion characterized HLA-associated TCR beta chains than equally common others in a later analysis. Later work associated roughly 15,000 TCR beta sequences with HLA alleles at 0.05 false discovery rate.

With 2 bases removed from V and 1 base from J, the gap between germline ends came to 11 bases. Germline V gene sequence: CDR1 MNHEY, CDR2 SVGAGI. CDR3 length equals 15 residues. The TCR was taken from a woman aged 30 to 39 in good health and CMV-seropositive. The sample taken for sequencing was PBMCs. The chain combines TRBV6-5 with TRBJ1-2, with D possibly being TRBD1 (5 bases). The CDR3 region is CASSYDGAGNYGYTF. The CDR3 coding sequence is TGTGCCAGCAGTTACGATGGGGCCGGTAACTATGGCTACACCTTC.